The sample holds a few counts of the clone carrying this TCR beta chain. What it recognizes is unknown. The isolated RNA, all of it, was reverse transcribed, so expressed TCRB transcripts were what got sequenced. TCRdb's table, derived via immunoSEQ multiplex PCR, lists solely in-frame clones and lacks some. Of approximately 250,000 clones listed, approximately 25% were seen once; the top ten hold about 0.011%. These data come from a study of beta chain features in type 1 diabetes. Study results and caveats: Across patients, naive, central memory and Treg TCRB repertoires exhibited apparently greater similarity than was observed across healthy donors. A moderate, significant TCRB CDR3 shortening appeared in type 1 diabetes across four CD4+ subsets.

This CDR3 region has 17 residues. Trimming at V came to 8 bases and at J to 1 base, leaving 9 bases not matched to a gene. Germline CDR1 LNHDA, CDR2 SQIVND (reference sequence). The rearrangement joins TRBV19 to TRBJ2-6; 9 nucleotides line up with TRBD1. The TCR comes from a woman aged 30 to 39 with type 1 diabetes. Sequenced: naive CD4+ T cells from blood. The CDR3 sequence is CASETGTGNSGANVLTF. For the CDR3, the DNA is TGTGCCAGTGAAACCGGGACAGGGAATTCTGGGGCCAACGTCCTGACTTTC.